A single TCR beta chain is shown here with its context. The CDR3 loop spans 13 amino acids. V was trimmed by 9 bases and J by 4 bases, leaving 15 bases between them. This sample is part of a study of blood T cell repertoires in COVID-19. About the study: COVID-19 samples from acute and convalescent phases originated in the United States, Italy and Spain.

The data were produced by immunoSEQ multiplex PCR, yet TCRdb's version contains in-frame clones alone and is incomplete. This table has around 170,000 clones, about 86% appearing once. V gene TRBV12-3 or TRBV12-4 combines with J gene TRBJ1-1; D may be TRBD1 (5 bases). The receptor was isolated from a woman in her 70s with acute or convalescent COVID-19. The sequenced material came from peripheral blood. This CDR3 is CASTSQGGTEAFF. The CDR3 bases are TGTGCCAGTACCTCCCAGGGTGGCACTGAAGCTTTCTTT.